A single T cell receptor beta chain is shown here with its context. Measured with immunoSEQ multiplex PCR; TCRdb has only the in-frame clones, and not every one. Of about 270,000 clones in the sample, 86% were seen once. Enrollment of patients from Seattle took place during active infection, with longitudinal follow-up. The data are from a study of blood T cell repertoires in COVID-19. The germline V gene has CDR1 KGHSH and CDR2 LQKENI. This CDR3 is 11 amino acids long. Trimming removed 3 bases from V and 13 bases from J, with 12 bases in between. The sequence came from a woman between 70 and 85 years old with COVID-19, enrolled during active disease. The chain joins TRBV18 to TRBJ1-2; D unclear. The source material was peripheral blood. The DNA for the CDR3 is TGTGCCAGCTCACCTGACACCTTGGTCACCTTC. Translation: CASSPDTLVTF.